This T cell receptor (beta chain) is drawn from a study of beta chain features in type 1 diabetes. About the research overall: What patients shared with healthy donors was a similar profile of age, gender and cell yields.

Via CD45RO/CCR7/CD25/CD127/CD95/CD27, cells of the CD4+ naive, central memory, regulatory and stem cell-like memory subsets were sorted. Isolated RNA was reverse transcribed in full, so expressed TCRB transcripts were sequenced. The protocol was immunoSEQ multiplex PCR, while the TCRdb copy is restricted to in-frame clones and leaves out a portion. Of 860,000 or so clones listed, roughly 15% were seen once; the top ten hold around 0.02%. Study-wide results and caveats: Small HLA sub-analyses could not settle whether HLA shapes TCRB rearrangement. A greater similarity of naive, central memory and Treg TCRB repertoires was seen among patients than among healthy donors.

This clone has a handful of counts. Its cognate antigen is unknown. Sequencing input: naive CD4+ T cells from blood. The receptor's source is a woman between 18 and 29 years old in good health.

CDR3 sequence: CSVAPGLAGVNTGELFF. CDR3 bases: TGCAGCGTTGCGCCGGGACTAGCGGGAGTGAACACCGGGGAGCTGTTTTTT. The chain recombines TRBV29-1 with TRBJ2-2; 14 nucleotides line up with TRBD2. Germline V lookup: CDR1 SQVTM, CDR2 ANQGSEA. The CDR3 extends over 17 amino acids. V lost 4 bases, J lost 1 base, and 5 bases stayed unmatched.